This T cell receptor beta chain originates from a study of T-cell reconstitution after alpha-beta-depleted transplantation in children. For this clonotype: Its specificity is unknown.

This CDR3 is 15 amino acids long. V gave up 0 bases and J gave up 9 bases, with 16 bases separating them. Germline CDR1 reads SGHRS; CDR2 reads YFSETQ. Whole-study findings and limits: T-cell numbers and diversity one year post-transplant derived largely from freshly generated T cells. The study traced high day-60 TCRbeta diversity in some patients to surviving recipient T cells and thymic progenitors.

Unique molecular identifiers were incorporated when the TCRbeta library was constructed. TCRdb re-derived calls from the PCR reads in MiXCR, one entry per CDR3 protein. The sample has about 580,000 distinct CDR3 sequences; roughly 30% are singletons. The receptor comes from a boy younger than two with Wiskott-Aldrich syndrome, due to receive a stem cell transplant. This material consisted of PBMCs, taken before TCRalphabeta/CD19-depleted stem cell transplant. V and J are TRBV5-1 and TRBJ2-1; perhaps TRBD1 as D (6 bases). The CDR3 loop is CASSLALGTIVEQFF. CDR3 coding DNA: TGCGCCAGCAGCTTGGCTCTGGGGACAATTGTTGAGCAGTTCTTC.